The 26 T cell receptor beta chains reported below all come from one sample, sequenced in a study of T cells in Graves' hyperthyroidism and ophthalmopathy. RNA transcripts gave rise to amplified TCR beta CDR3 regions. The HTBI primer set drove a first-round RT-PCR of the TCR CDR3. TCRdb independently ran MiXCR on the multiplex PCR reads; one entry per CDR3 protein. The data contain roughly 510,000 distinct CDR3 sequences, around 21% of them seen just once; the ten biggest clones take up more than 20%. The sequenced material came from blood. These receptors originate from a man younger than 30 with Graves' hyperthyroidism.

This clonotype has ten or more counts. The CDR3 DNA follows: TGTGCCAGTAGTATGCCCGGGACCCAAGAGACCCAGTACTTC. Translation: CASSMPGTQETQYF. The chain is built from TRBV19 and TRBJ2-5; the D call may be TRBD1 or TRBD2 (5 bases each). Germline CDR1 LNHDA, CDR2 SQIVND (reference sequence). V was trimmed by 3 bases and J by 1 base, leaving 9 bases between them. This CDR3 spans 14 amino acids.

In this sample, this clonotype turned up many times. The chain links TRBV28 to TRBJ1-5; 9 bases fit TRBD1. This CDR3 contains 16 residues. Looked up from germline, CDR1 is MDHEN and CDR2 is SYDVKM. Losses at the gene ends were 6 bases for V and 5 bases for J; bases not matched to a gene: 11. The CDR3 loop reads CASRDRGKLRDQPQHF. CDR3 sequence (DNA): TGTGCCAGCAGGGACAGGGGAAAGTTGCGGGATCAGCCCCAGCATTTT.

The V call is TRBV4-2, the J call TRBJ1-3, with D hard to call. This CDR3 has 13 amino acids. The V end was cut by 5 bases, the J end by 0 bases, with 5 bases between. Germline V gives CDR1 LGHNA, CDR2 YNFKEQ. In DNA form, the CDR3 reads TGTGCCAGCAGCTCGGCCTCTGGAAACACCATATATTTT. Protein: CASSSASGNTIYF.

This clonotype was recorded at least ten times. This chain connects TRBV6-5 to TRBJ2-2, with TRBD1 matching over 7 bases. V gave up 1 base and J gave up 4 bases; unmatched junction bases: 6. The CDR3 is 16 residues long. Germline lookup yields CDR1 MNHEY and CDR2 SVGAGI. The CDR3 DNA is TGTGCCAGCAGTTACTTGACAGGGCCGGGCACCGGGGAGCTGTTTTTT. It translates to CASSYLTGPGTGELFF.

In this sample, this clonotype turned up many times. This sequence joins TRBV7-9 and TRBJ2-5; maybe TRBD1 (6 bases). The germline V gene encodes CDR1 SEHNR and CDR2 FQNEAQ (reference sequence). This CDR3 contains 13 residues. V lost 5 bases and J 3 bases, leaving 10 bases between the germline ends. The CDR3, as DNA: TGTGCCAGCAGCCCTTGGACAGAAGAGACCCAGTACTTC. Encoded protein: CASSPWTEETQYF.

In this sample, this clonotype turned up many times. The chain employs TRBV6-2 or TRBV6-3 and TRBJ2-5, with D unclear. V shed 2 bases and J shed 3 bases, with 16 bases lying between them. The CDR3 length is 16 residues. Germline CDR1 and CDR2: MNHEY and SVGEGT. CDR3 nucleotide sequence: TGTGCCAGCAGTTACGCGAGCGAAAGTGCGGAAGAGACCCAGTACTTC. Its protein product is CASSYASESAEETQYF.

In this sample, this clonotype turned up a few times. The gene calls are TRBV12-3 or TRBV12-4 and TRBJ2-2; 9 bases are shared with TRBD2. Unmatched junction bases numbered 6, after V lost 4 bases and J lost 6 bases. The CDR3 spans 15 residues. The CDR3 DNA reads as TGTGCCAGCAGTTCACCGCCTAGCGGGGCCGGGGAGCTGTTTTTT. Its translation is CASSSPPSGAGELFF.

This clonotype appeared a single time. The rearrangement joins TRBV27 to TRBJ2-7, with TRBD1 matching 9 bases. The CDR3 sequence is 15 residues long. Germline assignment: CDR1 MNHEY and CDR2 SMNVEV (reference sequence). The J segment lost 2 bases and the V segment lost 6 bases, leaving 8 bases of the junction unmatched. CDR3 nucleotide sequence: TGTGCCAGCAGCGCCGGGACAGGGATGACCTACGAGCAGTACTTC. It is translated as CASSAGTGMTYEQYF.

This clonotype has a count of ten or more. The chain links TRBV15 to TRBJ1-2; perhaps TRBD1 as D (6 bases). The CDR3 extends over 13 amino acids. CDR1 and CDR2 (germline): LNHNV, YYDKDF (reference sequence). V was trimmed by 3 bases and J by 8 bases, leaving 13 bases between them. The CDR3: CATSSSPGDGYTF. Here the CDR3 DNA reads TGTGCCACCAGCAGTTCTCCAGGGGACGGCTACACCTTC. Complete variable domain (other parts from reference TRBV15 and TRBJ1-2): DAMVIQNPRYQVTQFGKPVTLSCSQTLNHNVMYWYQQKSSQAPKLLFHYYDKDFNNEADTPDNFQSRRPNTSFCFLDIRSPGLGDTAMYLCATSSSPGDGYTFGSGTRLTVV.

This clonotype came up many times. J is TRBJ1-1 and V is TRBV19; D is ambiguous. In germline, CDR1 is LNHDA, CDR2 SQIVND (reference sequence). The CDR3 totals 11 residues. Trimming stripped 9 bases from V and 0 bases from J, with 5 bases between. As DNA, the CDR3 is TGTGCCAGCACTTTGAACACTGAAGCTTTCTTT. Residues: CASTLNTEAFF.

At least ten counts were recorded for this clonotype. The chain links TRBV6-5 to TRBJ2-5; 12 bases map to TRBD2. Germline V CDR1 and CDR2: MNHEY, SVGAGI. The CDR3 extends over 17 amino acids. Unmatched junction bases numbered 6, after V lost 0 bases and J lost 4 bases. The DNA for the CDR3 is TGTGCCAGCAGTTACTCGAGGACTAGCGGGGTAGTAGAGACCCAGTACTTC. Residues: CASSYSRTSGVVETQYF.

The chain uses TRBV9 and TRBJ2-7, with a weak D call TRBD1 (6 bases). This CDR3 region has 16 residues. Germline assignment: CDR1 SGDLS and CDR2 YYNGEE. V gave up 0 bases and J gave up 0 bases, with 13 bases separating them. The CDR3 reads CASSVAERGSSYEQYF. The CDR3 DNA reads as TGTGCCAGCAGCGTAGCGGAAAGGGGGAGCTCCTACGAGCAGTACTTC.

CDR3 sequence reads: CASGGETGSPLHF. The CDR3 DNA reads TGTGCCAGCGGGGGGGAGACGGGATCACCCCTCCACTTT. The chain employs TRBV6-1 and TRBJ1-6; perhaps TRBD1 as D (5 bases). V shed 8 bases and J shed 10 bases, with 15 bases lying between them. The germline V gene has CDR1 MNHNS and CDR2 SASEGT. There are 13 residues in the CDR3.

This clonotype was seen many times. The chain has TRBV20-1 and TRBJ2-7; the D is unclear. The CDR3 spans 14 residues. V lost 6 bases and J 0 bases, leaving 15 bases between the germline ends. From germline, CDR1 is DFQATT and CDR2 SNEGSKA (reference sequence). CDR3 nucleotide sequence: TGCAGTGCCTTAACAGAGTATAACTCCTACGAGCAGTACTTC. As protein: CSALTEYNSYEQYF.

This clonotype appeared many times. The CDR3 region is CASRPQGGVIQYF. The CDR3 nucleotides read TGTGCCAGCAGGCCCCAGGGAGGGGTCATTCAGTACTTC. V gene TRBV27 combines with J gene TRBJ2-4; 7 bases are shared with TRBD2. V lost 6 bases, J lost 9 bases, and 8 bases stayed unmatched. The CDR3 sequence is 13 residues long. The germline V gene encodes CDR1 MNHEY and CDR2 SMNVEV (reference sequence).

In this sample, this clonotype turned up many times. The CDR3: CSAPHLARAEETQYF. The CDR3 DNA reads TGCAGTGCTCCCCATCTGGCTAGGGCTGAGGAGACCCAGTACTTC. The rearrangement joins TRBV20-1 to TRBJ2-5, with D unclear. This CDR3 has 15 residues. V gave up 5 bases and J gave up 5 bases, with 21 bases separating them. Germline loops: CDR1 DFQATT, CDR2 SNEGSKA (reference sequence).

Comment on this clonotype: The CDR3 does not close with the conserved phenylalanine or tryptophan, likely indicating a read error. This chain uses TRBV12-3 or TRBV12-4 with TRBJ1-1; possibly TRBD1 for D (5 bases). The CDR3 runs to 14 residues. V lost 10 bases and J 5 bases, leaving 20 bases between the germline ends. The CDR3: CANTNLGGGTEAFL. CDR3 nucleotide sequence: TGTGCCAACACAAATCTGGGGGGTGGGACTGAAGCTTTCCTT.

This clonotype came up a few times. The rearrangement uses TRBV12-3 or TRBV12-4 and TRBJ1-1; possibly TRBD1 for D (5 bases). The CDR3 is 15 amino acids. V dropped 2 bases and J dropped 1 base, with 11 bases sitting between them. The CDR3 region has the DNA TGTGCCAGCAGTTTAAAAGGGGAGAAGAACACTGAAGCTTTCTTT. Protein: CASSLKGEKNTEAFF.

This clonotype turned up a few times. V usage is TRBV20-1 and J usage is TRBJ2-2, with TRBD2 matching over 7 bases. The junction had 2 bases not matched to a gene; V was cut back by 3 bases and J by 1 base. Germline-derived CDR1 and CDR2 are DFQATT and SNEGSKA (reference sequence). This CDR3 region has 14 residues. CDR3 sequence reads: CSASWGGNTGELFF. The CDR3 nucleotides read TGCAGTGCTAGTTGGGGGGGGAACACCGGGGAGCTGTTTTTT.

This clonotype was seen ten or more times. The rearrangement uses TRBV5-1 and TRBJ2-2; 8 nucleotides align to TRBD2. This CDR3 comprises 15 residues. V lost 2 bases to trimming and J lost 6 bases; unmatched junction nucleotides: 6. The germline V gene encodes CDR1 SGHRS and CDR2 YFSETQ. The CDR3 reads CASSLDPGLAGELFF. CDR3 DNA sequence: TGCGCCAGCAGCTTAGATCCGGGACTAGCCGGGGAGCTGTTTTTT. Together with reference TRBV5-1 and TRBJ2-2, the CDR3 gives the full variable domain: KAGVTQTPRYLIKTRGQQVTLSCSPISGHRSVSWYQQTPGQGLQFLFEYFSETQRNKGNFPGRFSGRQFSNSRSEMNVSTLELGDSALYLCASSLDPGLAGELFFGEGSRLTVL.

The rearrangement joins TRBV10-2 to TRBJ1-1; D is perhaps TRBD1 (5 bases). V was pared by 1 base and J by 1 base, with 16 bases between. The germline V gene has CDR1 WSHSY and CDR2 SAAADI. CDR3 length equals 17 residues. The CDR3: CASSEWRGRAPNTEAFF. The DNA of the CDR3 is TGCGCCAGCAGTGAGTGGCGCGGCAGGGCACCGAACACTGAAGCTTTCTTT.

This sequence joins TRBV6-1 and TRBJ2-7; 7 bases match TRBD2. The V gene end was trimmed by 4 bases and the J gene end by 6 bases; junction bases not matched to a gene: 9. Per germline, CDR1 MNHNS and CDR2 SASEGT. This CDR3 has 14 residues. The CDR3 region has the DNA TGTGCCAGCAGTGGTGTCGGGGGGATCGGCGAGCAGTACTTC. It encodes CASSGVGGIGEQYF.

This clonotype was found many times. V is TRBV6-2 or TRBV6-3 and J is TRBJ1-2; D is unclear. Germline-derived CDR1 and CDR2 are MNHEY and SVGEGT. The CDR3 totals 13 residues. The V gene lost 4 bases and the J gene lost 6 bases, with 12 bases spanning the gap. CDR3 in DNA: TGTGCCAGCAGTTGGTCTCCCCAGGATGGCTACACCTTC. Protein sequence: CASSWSPQDGYTF.

The CDR3 DNA sequence: TGTGCCAGCAGCTTAGTCGGGACAGAGAACACCGGGGAGCTGTTTTTT. As protein: CASSLVGTENTGELFF. The chain combines TRBV11-2 with TRBJ2-2, with 7 nucleotides matching TRBD1. Germline V gene sequence: CDR1 SGHAT, CDR2 FQNNGV. This CDR3 has 16 residues. The V segment lost 1 base and the J segment 1 base; nucleotides outside the gene matches: 3.

This clonotype was observed a handful of times. CDR3 in DNA: TGTGCCAGCACATCTTTGGTTCGGACTGAAGCTTTCTTT. Protein product: CASTSLVRTEAFF. V gene TRBV12-3 or TRBV12-4 combines with J gene TRBJ1-1; D is uncertain. Trimming stripped 7 bases from V and 5 bases from J, with 14 bases between. The length of the CDR3 is 13 residues.

The table lists this clonotype with many counts. The chain has TRBV30 and TRBJ2-5, with TRBD1 identical over 7 bases. V was pared by 5 bases and J by 7 bases, with 7 bases of the junction left unmatched. CDR1 and CDR2 (germline): GTSNPN, SVGIG (reference sequence). This CDR3 has 12 amino acids. The CDR3 loop reads CAWADRDGTQYF. CDR3 DNA sequence: TGTGCCTGGGCTGACAGGGACGGGACCCAGTACTTC.